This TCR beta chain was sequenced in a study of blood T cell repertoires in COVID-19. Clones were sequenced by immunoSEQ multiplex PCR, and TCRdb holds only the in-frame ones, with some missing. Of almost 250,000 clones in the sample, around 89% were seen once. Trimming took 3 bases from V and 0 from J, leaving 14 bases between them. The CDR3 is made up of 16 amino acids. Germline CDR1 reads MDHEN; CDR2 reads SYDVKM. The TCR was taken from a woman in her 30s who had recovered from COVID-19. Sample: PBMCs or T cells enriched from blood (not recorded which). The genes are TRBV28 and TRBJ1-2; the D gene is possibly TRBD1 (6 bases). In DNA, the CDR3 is TGTGCCAGCAGTTTTCCAGGGGCCACAGCTAACTATGGCTACACCTTC. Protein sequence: CASSFPGATANYGYTF.